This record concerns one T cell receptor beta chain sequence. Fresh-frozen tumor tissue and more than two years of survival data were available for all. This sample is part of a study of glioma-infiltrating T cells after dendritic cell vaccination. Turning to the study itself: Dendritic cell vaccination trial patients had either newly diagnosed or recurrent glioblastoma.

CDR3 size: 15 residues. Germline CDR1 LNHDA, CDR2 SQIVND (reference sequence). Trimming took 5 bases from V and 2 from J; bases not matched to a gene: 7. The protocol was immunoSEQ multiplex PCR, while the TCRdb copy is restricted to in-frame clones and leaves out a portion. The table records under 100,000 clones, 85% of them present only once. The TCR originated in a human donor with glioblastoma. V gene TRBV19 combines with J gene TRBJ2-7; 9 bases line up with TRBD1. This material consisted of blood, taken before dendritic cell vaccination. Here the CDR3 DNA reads TGTGCCAGTAGTCGATGGACAGGGGATGCCTACGAGCAGTACTTC. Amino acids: CASSRWTGDAYEQYF.